Presented here are 19 T cell receptor beta chains from one specimen sequenced in a study of T cells after posttransplantation cyclophosphamide. Profiling relied on immunoSEQ multiplex PCR, and the TCRdb table lists in-frame clones only, not all of them. The data contain 9,500 to 10,000 clones, roughly 98% of them singletons. Cells defined as naive were viable CD3+CD4+ or CD3+CD8+ and CCR7+CD45RA+CD45RO-CD95-CD27+CD28+. The specimen was naive CD4+ T cells sorted from PBMCs. These TCRs come from a woman between 55 and 75 years old in good health, CMV-negative, and a related stem cell transplant donor.

The rearrangement links TRBV7-2 to TRBJ1-6; 11 nucleotides agree with TRBD1. J was trimmed by 6 bases and V by 8 bases; bases with no gene match: 3. CDR1 and CDR2 from the germline V gene are SGHTA and FQGNSA. The CDR3 runs 14 residues. DNA of the CDR3: TGTGCCAGCGGACAGGGGGCGAGTAATTCACCCCTCCACTTT. Translation gives CASGQGASNSPLHF.

This chain uses TRBV7-9 with TRBJ1-5; D uncertain. The CDR3 sequence is 13 residues long. The V and J ends lost 8 bases and 3 bases respectively, with 11 bases between them. Germline CDR1 and CDR2: SEHNR and FQNEAQ (reference sequence). The CDR3, as DNA: TGTGCCAGCGCGGGAGGCCCCAATCAGCCCCAGCATTTT. It is translated as CASAGGPNQPQHF.

This chain uses TRBV18 with TRBJ1-4; D ambiguous. Trimming took off 4 bases at V and 1 base at J, with 7 bases between the two ends. This CDR3 comprises 14 residues. Germline CDR1 and CDR2: KGHSH and LQKENI. CDR3 sequence (DNA): TGTGCCAGCTCACGCACAGAAACTAATGAAAAACTGTTTTTT. It specifies CASSRTETNEKLFF.

The chain has TRBV9 and TRBJ2-2; no definite D call. From germline, CDR1 is SGDLS and CDR2 YYNGEE. The V and J ends lost 0 bases and 7 bases respectively, with 16 bases between them. This CDR3 is built from 16 residues. For the CDR3, the DNA is TGTGCCAGCAGCGTAGACTTACGGAGATCGAACGGGGAGCTGTTTTTT. It yields the protein CASSVDLRRSNGELFF.

A remark on this clone: An end of the junction does not agree with germline; a read error may underlie this. In the same sample, other DNA sequences code for this CDR3. V gene TRBV4-3 combines with J gene TRBJ1-6, with D hard to call. This CDR3 is 15 amino acids long. Germline CDR1 is LGHNA and CDR2 is YSLEER. The CDR3 DNA follows: TGCGCCAGCAGCCAAGCCCTGGGCCCAAATTCCCCCCTCCACTTT. Protein sequence: CASSQALGPNSPLHF.

V gene TRBV30 combines with J gene TRBJ1-2; no definite D call. Trimming took 0 bases from V and 8 from J, leaving 7 bases between them. This CDR3 contains 11 residues. Germline V CDR1 and CDR2: GTSNPN, SVGIG (reference sequence). CDR3 region: CAWSVLRGYTF. CDR3 coding DNA: TGTGCCTGGAGTGTACTACGGGGCTACACCTTC.

The chain's CDR3 is CASSLDGGQNTGELFF. The CDR3 region has the DNA TGTGCCAGCAGCTTAGATGGCGGACAAAACACCGGGGAGCTGTTTTTT. This chain connects TRBV7-6 to TRBJ2-2; TRBD1 is a possible D gene (5 bases). The germline CDR1 and CDR2 sequences are SGHVS and FNYEAQ. Trimming stripped 1 base from V and 2 bases from J, with 11 bases between. This CDR3 has 16 amino acids.

The genes are TRBV2 and TRBJ1-2, with D possibly matching TRBD1 (5 bases). The CDR3 spans 13 residues. Trimming cost V 6 bases and J 5 bases, with 13 bases left between them. Germline V gives CDR1 SNHLY, CDR2 FYNNEI. CDR3 in amino acids: CASRTDAEYGYTF. The DNA for the CDR3 is TGTGCCAGCAGGACAGACGCAGAGTATGGCTACACCTTC.

The chain carries TRBV18 and TRBJ1-2; perhaps TRBD1 as D (6 bases). The CDR3 spans 12 residues. Per germline, CDR1 KGHSH and CDR2 LQKENI. Trimming left V 2 bases short and J 9 bases short, with 10 bases between. The DNA for the CDR3 is TGTGCCAGCTCACCATCAGGGGAAAGCTACACCTTC. Its protein is CASSPSGESYTF.

The rearrangement uses TRBV28 and TRBJ1-2; D is possibly TRBD1 (5 bases). The ends were cut back, 6 bases at V and 5 bases at J, with 13 bases in the middle. The germline V gene has CDR1 MDHEN and CDR2 SYDVKM. This CDR3 is built from 13 residues. The CDR3, as DNA: TGTGCCAGCAGAGTCATAGGGGCGTATGGCTACACCTTC. Translating gives CASRVIGAYGYTF.

V usage is TRBV6-6 and J usage is TRBJ1-4, with TRBD1 identical over 7 bases. Germline CDR1 is MNHNY and CDR2 is SVGAGI (reference sequence). V lost 5 bases, J lost 7 bases, and 7 bases stayed unmatched. CDR3 length: 14 amino acids. The CDR3 DNA sequence: TGTGCCAGCAGTCGGGACAGCCTGGGTGAAAAACTGTTTTTT. As protein: CASSRDSLGEKLFF.

This chain joins TRBV7-8 and TRBJ1-3, with D perhaps matching TRBD1 (6 bases). V dropped 3 bases and J dropped 0 bases, with 12 bases sitting between them. Looked up from germline, CDR1 is SGHVS and CDR2 is FQNEAQ. The CDR3 covers 16 residues. The DNA of the CDR3 is TGTGCCAGCAGCTTCCAGGGGCGATCCTCTGGAAACACCATATATTTT. Amino acids: CASSFQGRSSGNTIYF.

J is TRBJ2-1 and V is TRBV7-7; TRBD2 aligns across 8 bases. Germline V gene sequence: CDR1 SSHAT, CDR2 FNYEAQ (reference sequence). Trimming removed 5 bases from V and 10 bases from J; junction bases left unmatched: 16. CDR3 length equals 16 residues. Here the CDR3 DNA reads TGTGCCAGCAGCCGGGAAGCCGGGACTAGTATCCGGGAGCAGTTCTTC. Translation gives CASSREAGTSIREQFF.

The rearrangement uses TRBV29-1 and TRBJ2-1; possibly TRBD2 for D (6 bases). With 5 bases removed from V and 4 bases from J, the gap between germline ends came to 12 bases. Germline V gene lookup returns CDR1 SQVTM and CDR2 ANQGSEA. CDR3 length: 13 amino acids. CDR3 bases: TGCAGCGTTCGCTCGGGACTTTACAATGAGCAGTTCTTC. Amino acid sequence: CSVRSGLYNEQFF.

This clone was detected only once. The chain combines TRBV19 with TRBJ2-2; 9 nucleotides agree with TRBD1. Germline CDR1 LNHDA, CDR2 SQIVND (reference sequence). The CDR3 contains 17 residues. V trimming: 7 bases; J trimming: 2 bases; junction bases outside the gene matches: 11. DNA for the CDR3: TGTGCCAGTAACTACCAGGACAGGGGACCTAACACCGGGGAGCTGTTTTTT. It is translated as CASNYQDRGPNTGELFF.

The V and J genes are TRBV6-5 and TRBJ1-4; the match to TRBD1 covers 9 bases. The CDR3 runs to 15 residues. Germline V lookup: CDR1 MNHEY, CDR2 SVGAGI. V shed 5 bases and J 8 bases; nucleotides not matched to a gene: 9. The CDR3 DNA is TGTGCCAGCAGTCCGGGGACAGGGCGGTGGGAAAAACTGTTTTTT. This codes for CASSPGTGRWEKLFF.

This chain joins TRBV30 and TRBJ1-6; 9 bases match TRBD1. V lost 4 bases, J lost 9 bases, and 7 bases stayed unmatched. This CDR3 contains 14 residues. Germline values: CDR1 GTSNPN, CDR2 SVGIG (reference sequence). This chain's CDR3 is CAWTSDRGGSPLHF. Written as DNA, the CDR3 is TGTGCCTGGACCTCGGACAGGGGAGGTTCACCCCTCCACTTT.

As for this clone: One end of the junction varies from germline; a read error may be responsible. This same CDR3 is encoded by further DNA sequences in the sample. The chain couples TRBV5-6 to TRBJ1-6; the D gene is possibly TRBD1 (5 bases). CDR3 length equals 18 residues. In germline, CDR1 is SGHDT, CDR2 YYEEEE. The CDR3 nucleotides are TGTGCCAGCAGCTTAAATGTCGCGGGGGTCTCGGGTAATTCCCCCCTCCACTTT. This sequence encodes CASSLNVAGVSGNSPLHF.

This chain links TRBV7-2 with TRBJ1-2; D might be TRBD1 (6 bases). V was trimmed by 5 bases and J by 7 bases, leaving 11 bases between them. The V gene's germline CDR1 is SGHTA and CDR2 FQGNSA. This CDR3 is built from 12 residues. The CDR3, as DNA: TGTGCCAGCAGCCCTGCAGGGGTTGGCTACACCTTC. Its translation is CASSPAGVGYTF.